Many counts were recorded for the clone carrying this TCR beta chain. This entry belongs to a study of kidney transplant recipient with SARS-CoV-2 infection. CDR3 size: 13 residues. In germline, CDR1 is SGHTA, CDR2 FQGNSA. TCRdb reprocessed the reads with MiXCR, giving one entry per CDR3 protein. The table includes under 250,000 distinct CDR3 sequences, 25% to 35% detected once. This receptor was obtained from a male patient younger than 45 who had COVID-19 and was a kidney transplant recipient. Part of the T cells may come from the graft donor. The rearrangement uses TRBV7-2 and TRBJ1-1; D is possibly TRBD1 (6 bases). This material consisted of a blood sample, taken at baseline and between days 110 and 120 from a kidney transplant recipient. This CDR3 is CASAQGTGTEAFF. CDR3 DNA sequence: TGTGCTAGCGCACAGGGAACGGGGACTGAAGCTTTCTTT.